The 12 T cell receptor beta chains given below trace back to one sample, sequenced in a study of radiotherapy plus CTLA-4 blockade in lung cancer. Produced via immunoSEQ multiplex PCR; TCRdb's table is partial and in-frame only. The sample holds around 59,000 clones, 72% seen once. The sample consisted of peripheral blood, taken from a patient treated with radiotherapy plus ipilimumab. Receptors originate from a human donor with non-small cell lung cancer whose response to radiotherapy plus ipilimumab could not be evaluated.

This clone has only a few counts. The CDR3 loop reads CASSSWLFSGNTIYF. The DNA of the CDR3 is TGTGCCAGTAGTTCCTGGCTGTTCTCTGGAAACACCATATATTTT. The chain carries TRBV19 and TRBJ1-3; D ambiguous. Between the trimmed V and J ends, which lost 5 bases and 0 bases, there was a span of 11 bases. The CDR3 has 15 residues. Germline lookup yields CDR1 LNHDA and CDR2 SQIVND (reference sequence).

CDR3 region: CASSDGFRTLHNSPLHF. The CDR3 DNA reads TGTGCCAGCAGTGACGGGTTTCGGACTTTGCATAATTCACCCCTCCACTTT. This chain joins TRBV6-1 and TRBJ1-6, with no clear D. Between the trimmed V and J ends, which lost 3 bases and 5 bases, there was a span of 17 bases. Germline CDR1 reads MNHNS; CDR2 reads SASEGT. The CDR3 consists of 17 residues.

The chain uses TRBV6-1 and TRBJ1-5, with TRBD1 matching 9 bases. The J segment lost 3 bases and the V segment lost 5 bases, leaving 5 bases of the junction unmatched. This CDR3 has 15 residues. The germline V gene encodes CDR1 MNHNS and CDR2 SASEGT. For the CDR3, the DNA is TGTGCCAGCAGTAAAGGACAGGGGCTCAATCAGCCCCAGCATTTT. It translates to CASSKGQGLNQPQHF.

The chain links TRBV7-8 to TRBJ2-5; D may be TRBD1 (6 bases). Germline CDR1 is SGHVS and CDR2 is FQNEAQ. Deletions cut 1 base from V and 0 bases from J, with 6 bases between. This CDR3 comprises 14 residues. As DNA, the CDR3 is TGTGCCAGCAGCTTAGGACAGGACCAAGAGACCCAGTACTTC. This translates into CASSLGQDQETQYF.

This sequence joins TRBV28 and TRBJ1-6; D unclear. V was trimmed by 3 bases and J by 8 bases, leaving 11 bases between them. The CDR3 has 14 amino acids. Germline loops: CDR1 MDHEN, CDR2 SYDVKM. DNA of the CDR3: TGTGCCAGCAGTTTCTTTTCAGGATATTCACCCCTCCACTTT. Its translation: CASSFFSGYSPLHF.

The V and J genes are TRBV9 and TRBJ1-2; 8 positions match TRBD1. The J segment lost 4 bases and the V segment lost 3 bases, leaving 11 bases of the junction unmatched. The CDR3 is 16 amino acids. Germline V lookup: CDR1 SGDLS, CDR2 YYNGEE. DNA for the CDR3: TGTGCCAGCAGCGCGCCTTCAGTAGGGACAGGCTATGGCTACACCTTC. Translation gives CASSAPSVGTGYGYTF. Drawing the rest from reference TRBV9 and TRBJ1-2, the complete variable domain is DSGVTQTPKHLITATGQRVTLRCSPRSGDLSVYWYQQSLDQGLQFLIQYYNGEERAKGNILERFSAQQFPDLHSELNLSSLELGDSALYFCASSAPSVGTGYGYTFGSGTRLTVV.

The chain employs TRBV27 and TRBJ1-1; 9 bases map to TRBD1. Germline CDR1 MNHEY, CDR2 SMNVEV (reference sequence). CDR3 size: 17 residues. The V segment lost 6 bases and the J segment 0 bases; nucleotides outside the gene matches: 11. This CDR3 is CASSPGWDRVLNTEAFF. The CDR3 coding sequence is TGTGCCAGCAGCCCTGGTTGGGACAGGGTCCTGAACACTGAAGCTTTCTTT.

This chain uses TRBV27 with TRBJ2-7, with 11 bases fitting TRBD1. V shed 8 bases and J 5 bases; nucleotides not matched to a gene: 5. This CDR3 is built from 13 residues. CDR1 and CDR2 from the germline V gene are MNHEY and SMNVEV (reference sequence). CDR3 nucleotide sequence: TGTGCCAGCCGGGGACAGGGGGGTAACGAGCAGTACTTC. Its protein is CASRGQGGNEQYF.

The chain has TRBV7-2 and TRBJ1-6; D unclear. CDR1 SGHTA and CDR2 FQGNSA come from the germline V gene. The V end was cut by 1 base, the J end by 10 bases, with 8 bases between. CDR3 length: 13 residues. As DNA, the CDR3 is TGTGCCAGCAGCTTAGACAGCATCTCACCCCTCCACTTT. Translation: CASSLDSISPLHF.

The gene calls are TRBV27 and TRBJ1-1; unclear D gene. Germline CDR1 MNHEY, CDR2 SMNVEV (reference sequence). The CDR3 consists of 14 residues. The germline V and J ends were trimmed by 9 bases and 1 base, with 15 bases remaining between them. DNA for the CDR3: TGTGCCAGTTATGAGTCCTTAACGAACACTGAAGCTTTCTTT. Translating gives CASYESLTNTEAFF.

On this clone itself: At one boundary the junction diverges from the germline segment, which might be a read error. This chain links TRBV5-1 with TRBJ2-7, with TRBD1 matching over 8 bases. CDR1 and CDR2 from the germline V gene are SGHRS and YFSETQ. The CDR3 covers 15 residues. CDR3 sequence (DNA): TGCGCCAGCAGCTTACCCGGGACAGGTGACTACGGGCAGTACTTC. Translating gives CASSLPGTGDYGQYF.

About this clone itself: Within the sample, other DNA sequences also encode this same CDR3. The V call is TRBV29-1, the J call TRBJ2-7, with D tentatively TRBD1 (6 bases). The V gene's germline CDR1 is SQVTM and CDR2 ANQGSEA. There are 11 residues in the CDR3. With 4 bases removed from V and 5 bases from J, the gap between germline ends came to 9 bases. The DNA for the CDR3 is TGCAGCGTTGGGGCAGGGGACGAGCAGTACTTC. As protein: CSVGAGDEQYF.